Listed below are T cell receptor beta chains from one sample, sequenced in a study of cytomegalovirus exposure and HLA in healthy donors. Libraries were prepared by immunoSEQ multiplex PCR; TCRdb keeps only in-frame clonotypes and omits some of them. Of some 68,000 clones listed, about 96% are singletons. Sequencing was carried out using PBMCs. The receptors stem from a man between 18 and 29 years old in good health and CMV-seronegative. Each CDR3 is given with its conserved first and last residue. The order of the fields is clone size, V gene, D gene, J gene, CDR3 DNA, CDR3 protein. D genes are given only for firm matches. Size is stated for part of the rows, as once, few or many counts, or as a class when the clone is expanded.

size: once; V: TRBV27; D: .; J: TRBJ2-1; DNA: TGTGCCAGCAGGCTGACAGCATACTCGACCGCGGGGAATGAGCAGTTCTTC; CDR3: CASRLTAYSTAGNEQFF
size: .; V: TRBV28; D: .; J: TRBJ1-1; DNA: TGTGCCAGCACCACCGGGCGGGGAGCTTTCTTT; CDR3: CASTTGRGAFF
size: .; V: TRBV5-4; D: TRBD2; J: TRBJ2-1; DNA: TGTGCCAGCAGATTAGCGGGAGGGCCCCGCAATGAGCAGTTCTTC; CDR3: CASRLAGGPRNEQFF
size: .; V: TRBV18; D: .; J: TRBJ1-5; DNA: TGTGCCAGCTCACCCACCGAGGGAAGTCAGCCCCAGCATTTT; CDR3: CASSPTEGSQPQHF
size: .; V: TRBV11-2; D: TRBD2; J: TRBJ2-7; DNA: TGTGCCAGCAGCAGGAGGGTGTCTAGCGGGAGAGGTTACGAGCAGTACTTC; CDR3: CASSRRVSSGRGYEQYF
size: .; V: TRBV2; D: TRBD2; J: TRBJ2-1; DNA: TGTGCCAGCAGGGTAGCGGGAGGATCCTACAATGAGCAGTTCTTC; CDR3: CASRVAGGSYNEQFF
size: .; V: TRBV6-6; D: .; J: TRBJ2-5; DNA: TGTGCCAGCAGTTACTTCAATGGGGGGCAAGAGACCCAGTACTTC; CDR3: CASSYFNGGQETQYF
size: .; V: TRBV11-2; D: TRBD1; J: TRBJ2-1; DNA: TGTGCCAGCAGCCCCCTTCGGTCCGGACAGGGGCAGTTCTTC; CDR3: CASSPLRSGQGQFF
size: .; V: TRBV5-4; D: .; J: TRBJ1-2; DNA: TGTGCCAGCAGCCCTACAGGGAACTATGGCTACACCTTC; CDR3: CASSPTGNYGYTF
size: .; V: TRBV11-3; D: .; J: TRBJ2-7; DNA: TGTGCCAGCAGCTTAGTCGCAGTTCACTACGAGCAGTACTTC; CDR3: CASSLVAVHYEQYF
size: .; V: TRBV25-1; D: .; J: TRBJ2-3; DNA: TGTGCCAGCAGTGAAAGCGGGTACTACACAGATACGCAGTATTTT; CDR3: CASSESGYYTDTQYF
size: .; V: TRBV27; D: TRBD2; J: TRBJ2-5; DNA: TGTGCCAGCAGTCCCGGGACTAGCGGTGGGGAGACCCAGTACTTC; CDR3: CASSPGTSGGETQYF
size: .; V: TRBV6-1; D: TRBD1; J: TRBJ1-1; DNA: TGTGCCAGCAGTGATTGGGACAGGGTCACTGAAGCTTTCTTT; CDR3: CASSDWDRVTEAFF
size: once; V: TRBV15; D: .; J: TRBJ2-5; DNA: TGTGCCACCAGCAACTCTGCGGAATACCAAGAGACCCAGTACTTC; CDR3: CATSNSAEYQETQYF
size: .; V: TRBV2; D: .; J: TRBJ2-2; DNA: TGTGCCAGCAGTGAGAACAGTCTGTACACCGGGGAGCTGTTTTTT; CDR3: CASSENSLYTGELFF
size: .; V: TRBV7-9; D: .; J: TRBJ2-5; DNA: TGTGCCAGCAGCAGGGACTTCTCCGGCGAGACCCAGTACTTC; CDR3: CASSRDFSGETQYF
size: .; V: TRBV5-1; D: .; J: TRBJ1-2; DNA: TGCGCCAGCAGCCATGGGGCGAATTATGGCTACACCTTC; CDR3: CASSHGANYGYTF
size: .; V: TRBV18; D: TRBD2; J: TRBJ2-2; DNA: TGTGCCAGCTCACCTGGGACTAGCGATAACACCGGGGAGCTGTTTTTT; CDR3: CASSPGTSDNTGELFF
size: few; V: TRBV19; D: TRBD1; J: TRBJ2-7; DNA: TGTGCCAGTAGTATTGGGACAGGGTCACGGGAGCAGTACTTC; CDR3: CASSIGTGSREQYF
size: once; V: TRBV27; D: .; J: TRBJ1-6; DNA: TGTGCCAGCAGTTTATTTTGGGTTTCAGGATCACCCCTCCACTTT; CDR3: CASSLFWVSGSPLHF
size: .; V: TRBV27; D: .; J: TRBJ2-2; DNA: TGTGCCAGCAGTTTGTATAGGGAGACGTCGTTGACCGGGGAGCTGTTTTTT; CDR3: CASSLYRETSLTGELFF
size: .; V: TRBV6-1; D: TRBD1; J: TRBJ1-1; DNA: TGTGCCAGCAGCCCTACGGGACAGTGGAACACTGAAGCTTTCTTT; CDR3: CASSPTGQWNTEAFF
size: .; V: TRBV7-2; D: .; J: TRBJ2-7; DNA: TGTGCCAGCAGCTTAGATAGAGGGTCTGTCTACTACGAGCAGTACTTC; CDR3: CASSLDRGSVYYEQYF
size: .; V: TRBV6-6; D: .; J: TRBJ2-1; DNA: TGTGCCAGCGGGGAAGGCGCAGGGGCCTACAATGAGCAGTTCTTC; CDR3: CASGEGAGAYNEQFF
size: once; V: TRBV7-8; D: .; J: TRBJ2-3; DNA: TGTGCCAGCAGACAAAAACCCCCGGGAGTCACAGATACGCAGTATTTT; CDR3: CASRQKPPGVTDTQYF
size: .; V: TRBV6-5; D: .; J: TRBJ1-2; DNA: TGTGCCAGCAGTTACAAGGGAGGCTATGGCTACACCTTC; CDR3: CASSYKGGYGYTF
size: .; V: TRBV19; D: .; J: TRBJ2-1; DNA: TGTGCCAGTAGTGCGGGACAGAGCTCCTACAATGAGCAGTTCTTC; CDR3: CASSAGQSSYNEQFF
size: .; V: TRBV7-9; D: TRBD2; J: TRBJ2-3; DNA: TGTGCCAGCAGCCCGGGACTAGCAACAGATACGCAGTATTTT; CDR3: CASSPGLATDTQYF
size: .; V: TRBV6-4; D: .; J: TRBJ1-4; DNA: TGTGCCAGCAGTGATCAGGGTGTAGTTGCTACTAATGAAAAACTGTTTTTT; CDR3: CASSDQGVVATNEKLFF
size: .; V: TRBV29-1; D: TRBD2; J: TRBJ2-3; DNA: TGCAGCGTTCGAGCGGGAGGGGCTGGAGATACGCAGTATTTT; CDR3: CSVRAGGAGDTQYF
size: once; V: TRBV27; D: TRBD1; J: TRBJ2-2; DNA: TGTGCCAGCAGAGGGACAGCGAACACCGGGGAGCTGTTTTTT; CDR3: CASRGTANTGELFF
size: .; V: TRBV29-1; D: .; J: TRBJ2-3; DNA: TGCAGCGTCCTCCGGTTTTCTAGCACAGATACGCAGTATTTT; CDR3: CSVLRFSSTDTQYF
size: .; V: TRBV28; D: TRBD1; J: TRBJ1-1; DNA: TGTGCCAGCAGTAAACCTGGGACAGTCAGTCTGAACACTGAAGCTTTCTTT; CDR3: CASSKPGTVSLNTEAFF
size: .; V: TRBV18; D: .; J: TRBJ2-1; DNA: TGTGCCAGCTCCCCAGGGGCTGAGCAGTTCTTC; CDR3: CASSPGAEQFF
size: .; V: TRBV11-2; D: .; J: TRBJ1-1; DNA: TGTGCCAGCAGCTTAGAAAATGGGGGGTTGACCGAAGCTTTCTTT; CDR3: CASSLENGGLTEAFF
size: .; V: TRBV6-5; D: TRBD1; J: TRBJ1-5; DNA: TGTGCCAGCAGTTACTCAGTGGACAGGGGCCAGCCCCAGCATTTT; CDR3: CASSYSVDRGQPQHF
size: .; V: TRBV9; D: .; J: TRBJ1-2; DNA: TGTGCCAGCAGCGTAGCGACAGCGACGCGCTACACCTTC; CDR3: CASSVATATRYTF
size: .; V: TRBV11-2; D: .; J: TRBJ1-2; DNA: TGTGCCAGCAGCTTAGATCGGATTCAGGGATCTGGCTACACCTTC; CDR3: CASSLDRIQGSGYTF
size: .; V: TRBV21-1; D: .; J: TRBJ2-1; DNA: TGTGCCAGCAGCAAAGCCCTTGTAGAAGACAATGAGCAGTTCTTC; CDR3: CASSKALVEDNEQFF
size: .; V: TRBV18; D: TRBD1; J: TRBJ1-1; DNA: TGTGCCAGCTCATTAGGACAGGGTGGCACTGAAGCTTTCTTT; CDR3: CASSLGQGGTEAFF
size: once; V: TRBV7-2; D: TRBD1; J: TRBJ1-3; DNA: TGTGCCAGCAGCTACGGAGGGGGCGGTAACACCATATATTTT; CDR3: CASSYGGGGNTIYF
size: .; V: TRBV7-8; D: TRBD1; J: TRBJ1-1; DNA: TGTGCCAGCAGCCCTAGACAGGGGAACACTGAAGCTTTCTTT; CDR3: CASSPRQGNTEAFF
size: .; V: TRBV7-9; D: .; J: TRBJ2-7; DNA: TGTGCCAGCAGCTTTAGTCGGACTGCCTACGAGCAGTACTTC; CDR3: CASSFSRTAYEQYF
size: .; V: TRBV6-5; D: TRBD1; J: TRBJ2-1; DNA: TGTGCCAGCAGTTACGGGACAGGGGAGAATAATGAGCAGTTCTTC; CDR3: CASSYGTGENNEQFF
size: .; V: TRBV6-6; D: TRBD1; J: TRBJ1-1; DNA: TGTGCCAGCACATTAGGACAGGGGATAAAGACTGAAGCTTTCTTT; CDR3: CASTLGQGIKTEAFF